This TCR beta chain was identified in a study of OX40 agonist ivuxolimab in advanced cancers. Study at large: Subjects had a mean age of about 65 years, with a range of about 20 to 85; around 80% were male. In three patients, partial responses were observed, one with hepatocellular carcinoma and two with cutaneous melanoma.

This CDR3 has 14 amino acids. After removal of 6 bases from V and 2 bases from J, the junction contained 3 bases not matched to a gene. Germline assignment: CDR1 LNHNV and CDR2 YYDKDF (reference sequence). Overall study findings and caveats: Some of the nonresponding patients also showed low levels of normalized T-cell clonal expansion. Fewer expanded clones were found on average in CD4+ than in CD8+ T cells.

With regard to this clone: What it binds is unknown.

Some clones are missing from TCRdb's copy, which holds only in-frame ones; the method was immunoSEQ multiplex PCR. The sample holds 75,000 to 95,000 clones; roughly nine tenths are singletons and the top ten take approximately 2.5%. The source is an adult with an advanced solid tumor such as melanoma, head and neck, liver or kidney cancer. The V gene is TRBV15, the J gene TRBJ2-7, with 11 bases aligning to TRBD2. Sample: CD4+ or CD8+ T cells sorted from blood, taken in a trial of the OX40 agonist ivuxolimab. The CDR3 is CATRDSGRAYEQYF. In DNA, the CDR3 is TGTGCCACCAGGGATAGCGGGAGGGCCTACGAGCAGTACTTC.